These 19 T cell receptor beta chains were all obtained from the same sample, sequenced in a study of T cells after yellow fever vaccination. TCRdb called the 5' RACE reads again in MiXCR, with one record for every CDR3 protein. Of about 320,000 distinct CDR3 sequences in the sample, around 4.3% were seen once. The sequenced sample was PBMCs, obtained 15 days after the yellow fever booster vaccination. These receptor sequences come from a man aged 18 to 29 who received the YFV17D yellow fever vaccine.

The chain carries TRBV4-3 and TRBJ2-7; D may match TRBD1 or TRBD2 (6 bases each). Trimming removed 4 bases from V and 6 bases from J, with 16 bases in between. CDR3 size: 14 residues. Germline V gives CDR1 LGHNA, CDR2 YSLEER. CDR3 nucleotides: TGCGCCAGCAGCCCCCGGACAGTCGGGGGCGAGCAGTACTTC. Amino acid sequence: CASSPRTVGGEQYF.

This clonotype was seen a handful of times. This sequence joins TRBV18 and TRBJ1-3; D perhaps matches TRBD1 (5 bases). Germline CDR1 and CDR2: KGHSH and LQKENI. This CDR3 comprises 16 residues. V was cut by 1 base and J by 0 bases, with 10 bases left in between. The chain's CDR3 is CASSPRDGSSGNTIYF. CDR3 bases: TGTGCCAGCTCACCACGGGACGGCAGCTCTGGAAACACCATATATTTT.

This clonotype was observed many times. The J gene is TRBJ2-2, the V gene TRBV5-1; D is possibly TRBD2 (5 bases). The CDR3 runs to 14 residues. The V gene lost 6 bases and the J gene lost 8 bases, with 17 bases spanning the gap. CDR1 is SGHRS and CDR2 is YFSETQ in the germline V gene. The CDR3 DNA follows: TGCGCCAGCACCCACGCCCGGGGATCGGGGGAGCTGTTTTTT. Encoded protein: CASTHARGSGELFF.

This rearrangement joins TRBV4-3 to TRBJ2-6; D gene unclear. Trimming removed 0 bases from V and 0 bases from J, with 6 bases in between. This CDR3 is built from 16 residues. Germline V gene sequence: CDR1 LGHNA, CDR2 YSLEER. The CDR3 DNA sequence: TGCGCCAGCAGCCAAGATATAAGCTCTGGGGCCAACGTCCTGACTTTC. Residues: CASSQDISSGANVLTF.

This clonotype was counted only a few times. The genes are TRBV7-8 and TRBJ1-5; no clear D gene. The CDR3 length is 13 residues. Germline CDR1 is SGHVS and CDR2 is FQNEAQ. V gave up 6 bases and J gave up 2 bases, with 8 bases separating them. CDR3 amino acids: CASSSGRNQPQHF. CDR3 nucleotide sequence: TGTGCCAGCAGTTCGGGTCGCAATCAGCCCCAGCATTTT.

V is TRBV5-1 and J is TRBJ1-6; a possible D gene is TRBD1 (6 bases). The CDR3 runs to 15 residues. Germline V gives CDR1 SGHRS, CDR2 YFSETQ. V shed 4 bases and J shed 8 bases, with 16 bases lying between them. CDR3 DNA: TGCGCCAGCAGCCCCCAAGGGGGGGCTGATTCACCCCTCCACTTT. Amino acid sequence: CASSPQGGADSPLHF.

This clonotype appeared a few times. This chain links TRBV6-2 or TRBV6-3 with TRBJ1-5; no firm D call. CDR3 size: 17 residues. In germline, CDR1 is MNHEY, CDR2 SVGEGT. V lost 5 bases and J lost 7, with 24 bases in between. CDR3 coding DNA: TGTGCCAGCAGTCCCCGTCGACAAACACCCTATATACAGCCCCAGCATTTT. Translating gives CASSPRRQTPYIQPQHF.

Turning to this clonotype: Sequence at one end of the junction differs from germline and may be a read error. CDR3 nucleotide sequence: TGTGCCAGCAGCTTATTTGGCGGGGGGGGTAGCACAGATACGAAGTATTTT. It codes for CASSLFGGGGSTDTKYF. This sequence joins TRBV7-3 and TRBJ2-3; TRBD2 agrees at 9 bases. The CDR3 has 17 amino acids. The germline gives CDR1 SGHTA, CDR2 FQGTGA.

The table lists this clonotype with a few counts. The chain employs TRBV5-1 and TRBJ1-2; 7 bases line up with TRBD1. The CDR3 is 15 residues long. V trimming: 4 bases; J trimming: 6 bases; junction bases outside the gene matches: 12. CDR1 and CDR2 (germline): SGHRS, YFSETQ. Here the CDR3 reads CASSGLETGAHGYTF. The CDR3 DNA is TGCGCCAGCAGCGGTCTCGAAACAGGGGCGCATGGCTACACCTTC.

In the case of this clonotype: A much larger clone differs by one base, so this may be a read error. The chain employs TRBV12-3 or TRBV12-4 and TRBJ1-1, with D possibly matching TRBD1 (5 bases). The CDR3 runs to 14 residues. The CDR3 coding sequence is TGTGCCAGCAGTTTATTAAACAGGAACACTGGAGCTTTCTTT. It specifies CASSLLNRNTGAFF.

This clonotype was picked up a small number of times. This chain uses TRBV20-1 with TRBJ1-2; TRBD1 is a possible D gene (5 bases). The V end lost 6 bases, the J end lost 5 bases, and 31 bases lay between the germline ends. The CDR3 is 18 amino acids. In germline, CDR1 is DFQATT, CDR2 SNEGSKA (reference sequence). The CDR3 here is CSASRGQGVLDNYYGYTF. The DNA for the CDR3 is TGCAGTGCCTCCCGAGGGCAGGGAGTCCTGGATAACTATTATGGCTACACCTTC.

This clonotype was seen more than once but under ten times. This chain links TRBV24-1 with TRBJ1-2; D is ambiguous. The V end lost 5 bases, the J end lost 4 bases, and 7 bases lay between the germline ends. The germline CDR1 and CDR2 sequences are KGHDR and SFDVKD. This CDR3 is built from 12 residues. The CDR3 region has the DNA TGTGCCACCAGTGTAACGGGCTATGGCTACACCTTC. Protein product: CATSVTGYGYTF.

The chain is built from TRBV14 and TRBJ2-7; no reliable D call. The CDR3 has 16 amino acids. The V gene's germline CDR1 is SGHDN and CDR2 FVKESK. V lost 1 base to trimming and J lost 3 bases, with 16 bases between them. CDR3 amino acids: CASSQVLVSTYYEQYV. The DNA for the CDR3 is TGTGCCAGCAGCCAAGTTCTTGTATCCACCTACTACGAGCAGTACGTC.

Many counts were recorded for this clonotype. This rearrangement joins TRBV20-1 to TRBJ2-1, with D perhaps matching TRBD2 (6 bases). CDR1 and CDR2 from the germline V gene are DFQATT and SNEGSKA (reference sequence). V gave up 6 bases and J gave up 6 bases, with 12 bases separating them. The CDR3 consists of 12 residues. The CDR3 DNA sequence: TGCAGTGCACCTCGTAGCGGCAATGAGCAGTTCTTC. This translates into CSAPRSGNEQFF.

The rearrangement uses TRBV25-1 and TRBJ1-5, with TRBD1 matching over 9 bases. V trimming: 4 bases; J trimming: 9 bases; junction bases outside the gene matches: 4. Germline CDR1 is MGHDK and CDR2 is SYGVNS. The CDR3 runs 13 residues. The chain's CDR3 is CASSGTGDGPQHF. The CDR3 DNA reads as TGTGCCAGCAGTGGGACAGGGGATGGGCCCCAGCATTTT. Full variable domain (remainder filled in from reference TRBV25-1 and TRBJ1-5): EADIYQTPRYLVIGTGKKITLECSQTMGHDKMYWYQQDPGMELHLIHYSYGVNSTEKGDLSSESTVSRIRTEHFPLTLESARPSHTSQYLCASSGTGDGPQHFGDGTRLSIL.

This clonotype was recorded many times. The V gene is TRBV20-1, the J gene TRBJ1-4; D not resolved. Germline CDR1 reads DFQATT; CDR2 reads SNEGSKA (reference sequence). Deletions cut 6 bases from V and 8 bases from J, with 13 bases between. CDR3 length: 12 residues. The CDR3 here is CSARAAYEKLFF. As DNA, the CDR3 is TGCAGTGCGCGGGCGGCCTACGAAAAACTGTTTTTT.

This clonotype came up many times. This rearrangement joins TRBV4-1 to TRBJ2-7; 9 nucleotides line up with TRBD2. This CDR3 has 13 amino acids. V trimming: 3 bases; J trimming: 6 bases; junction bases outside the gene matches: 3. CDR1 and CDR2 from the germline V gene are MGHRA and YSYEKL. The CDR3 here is CASSQRGGSEQYF. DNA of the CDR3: TGCGCCAGCAGCCAGCGGGGGGGCTCCGAGCAGTACTTC.

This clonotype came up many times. Here the CDR3 reads CASSQVPGTRRAQYF. The CDR3 region has the DNA TGCGCCAGCAGCCAAGTCCCCGGGACTCGGAGGGCCCAGTACTTC. This rearrangement joins TRBV4-3 to TRBJ2-5; possibly TRBD2 for D (6 bases). Germline V gene lookup returns CDR1 LGHNA and CDR2 YSLEER. V was trimmed by 1 base and J by 9 bases, leaving 18 bases between them. This CDR3 comprises 15 residues.

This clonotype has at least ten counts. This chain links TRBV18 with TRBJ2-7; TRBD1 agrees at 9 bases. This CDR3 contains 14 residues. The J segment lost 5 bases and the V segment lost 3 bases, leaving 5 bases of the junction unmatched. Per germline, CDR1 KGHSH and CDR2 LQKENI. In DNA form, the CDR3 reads TGTGCCAGCTCACCGACAGGGGGAATTGACGAGCAGTACGTC. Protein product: CASSPTGGIDEQYV.